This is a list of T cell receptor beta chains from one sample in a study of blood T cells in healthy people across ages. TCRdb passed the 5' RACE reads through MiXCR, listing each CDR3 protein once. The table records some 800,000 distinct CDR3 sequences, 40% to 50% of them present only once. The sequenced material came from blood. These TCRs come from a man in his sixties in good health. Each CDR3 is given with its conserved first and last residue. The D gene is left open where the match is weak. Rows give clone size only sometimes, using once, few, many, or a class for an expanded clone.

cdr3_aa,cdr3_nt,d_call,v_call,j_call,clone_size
CSARSQGGNYEQYF,TGCAGTGCTAGGTCCCAGGGGGGAAACTACGAGCAGTACTTC,-,TRBV20-1,TRBJ2-7,few
CAWSKGGGSYEQYF,TGTGCCTGGAGTAAAGGGGGCGGCTCCTACGAGCAGTACTTC,TRBD1,TRBV30,TRBJ2-7,-
CSALADFGNTQYF,TGCAGTGCTTTAGCGGATTTCGGGAATACGCAGTATTTT,-,TRBV20-1,TRBJ2-3,few
CSVEQGLTGELFF,TGCAGCGTTGAACAGGGGTTGACCGGGGAGCTGTTTTTT,-,TRBV29-1,TRBJ2-2,many
CSASVRNIQYF,TGCAGTGCTAGTGTAAGAAACATTCAGTACTTC,-,TRBV20-1,TRBJ2-4,-
CSIPTGGSYEQYF,TGCAGTATTCCGACAGGGGGTTCCTACGAGCAGTACTTC,TRBD1,TRBV20-1,TRBJ2-7,-
CSVSGGPLGDTQYF,TGCAGCGTGAGCGGGGGGCCCCTGGGAGATACGCAGTATTTT,TRBD2,TRBV29-1,TRBJ2-3,-
CASNQAGLAGMNPYEQYF,TGTGCCAGCAACCAAGCCGGACTAGCGGGGATGAATCCCTACGAGCAGTACTTC,TRBD2,TRBV3-1,TRBJ2-7,-
CASRRRGKLTGGSDTQYF,TGTGCCAGCAGGCGGAGGGGGAAGCTGACAGGGGGTTCAGATACGCAGTATTTT,TRBD1,TRBV2,TRBJ2-3,-
CATSRDPLRTSGAKPQYF,TGTGCCACCAGCAGAGATCCCTTGCGGACTAGCGGGGCCAAGCCCCAGTACTTC,TRBD2,TRBV15,TRBJ2-5,few
CASSQSLLAGYNEQFF,TGCGCCAGCAGCCAAAGCCTACTAGCGGGGTACAATGAGCAGTTCTTC,TRBD2,TRBV4-1,TRBJ2-1,-
CASSLTGGFSYGYTF,TGTGCCAGCAGCTTAACCGGGGGATTTAGCTATGGCTACACCTTC,-,TRBV7-3,TRBJ1-2,-
CASSSGLAGHPGYF,TGTGCCAGCAGTTCGGGACTAGCGGGGCACCCCGGGTATTTT,TRBD2,TRBV28,TRBJ2-3,-
CASSLRASDLYEQYF,TGTGCCAGCAGTTTAAGGGCGTCAGACCTCTACGAGCAGTACTTC,-,TRBV27,TRBJ2-7,-
CASSGGRDNEQFF,TGTGCCAGCAGCGGGGGGAGGGACAATGAGCAGTTCTTC,TRBD2,TRBV6-2/TRBV6-3,TRBJ2-1,many
CASSASQGVTDTQYF,TGTGCCAGCAGCGCTAGTCAGGGGGTGACAGATACGCAGTATTTT,TRBD1,TRBV9,TRBJ2-3,-
CVSSWKLSPLYEQYF,TGTGTCAGCAGCTGGAAGCTTTCTCCCCTCTACGAGCAGTACTTC,-,TRBV3-1,TRBJ2-7,-
CASSQGLGNEKLFF,TGTGCCAGCTCACAAGGGCTTGGTAATGAAAAACTGTTTTTT,-,TRBV18,TRBJ1-4,-
CASSQVPGGSQEAQYF,TGCGCCAGCAGCCAAGTACCAGGCGGGTCCCAAGAGGCCCAGTACTTC,-,TRBV4-3,TRBJ2-7,-
CASAIGTSGAETQYF,TGTGCCTCGGCGATCGGGACTAGCGGCGCCGAGACCCAGTACTTC,TRBD2,TRBV18,TRBJ2-5,-
CASSQGGRTDTQYF,TGTGCCAGCAGCCAAGGGGGACGGACAGATACGCAGTATTTT,-,TRBV3-1,TRBJ2-3,-
CASSQRGQDYGYTF,TGTGCCAGCAGCCAGCGGGGGCAAGACTATGGCTACACCTTC,-,TRBV3-1,TRBJ1-2,-
CASSQVTTSGLGTQYF,TGCGCCAGCAGCCAAGTTACGACGAGTGGATTGGGGACCCAGTACTTC,-,TRBV4-1,TRBJ2-5,-
CATSRFLGTAQETQYF,TGTGCCACCAGCAGATTCCTTGGGACAGCGCAAGAGACCCAGTACTTC,TRBD1,TRBV15,TRBJ2-5,few
CASSLSIQGYRTEAFF,TGTGCCAGCAGTTTATCAATACAGGGCTATCGCACTGAAGCTTTCTTT,-,TRBV27,TRBJ1-1,once
CASSAEPGQGETQYF,TGCGCCAGCAGCGCGGAACCGGGACAGGGAGAGACCCAGTACTTC,TRBD1,TRBV5-1,TRBJ2-5,few
CASSLGQDHNEQFF,TGTGCCAGCAGCTTGGGACAGGACCACAATGAGCAGTTCTTC,TRBD1,TRBV7-9,TRBJ2-1,-
CASIRGDSYEQYF,TGTGCCAGCATCCGAGGGGATTCCTACGAGCAGTACTTC,-,TRBV6-2/TRBV6-3,TRBJ2-7,-
CSARAQRGGYNEQFF,TGCAGTGCTAGAGCCCAGCGGGGGGGCTACAATGAGCAGTTCTTC,TRBD2,TRBV20-1,TRBJ2-1,-
CATAPAGGPNEQFF,TGTGCCACCGCGCCAGCGGGGGGGCCCAATGAGCAGTTCTTC,TRBD2,TRBV28,TRBJ2-1,-
CSVRGQLGNTEAFF,TGCAGCGTGAGGGGACAGCTGGGGAACACTGAAGCTTTCTTT,TRBD1,TRBV29-1,TRBJ1-1,-
CASSQDRGQGGYGYTF,TGCGCCAGCAGCCAAGATAGAGGACAGGGGGGCTATGGCTACACCTTC,TRBD1,TRBV4-3,TRBJ1-2,-
CASSLAGKSYNEQFF,TGTGCCAGCAGCTTAGCCGGGAAAAGTTACAATGAGCAGTTCTTC,-,TRBV7-8,TRBJ2-1,-
CASSPPRDLTYNEQFF,TGTGCCAGCTCACCACCCCGGGACCTAACCTACAATGAGCAGTTCTTC,-,TRBV18,TRBJ2-1,-
CASSPTTQGSDEQYF,TGCGCCAGCAGCCCGACCACGCAGGGGTCCGACGAGCAGTACTTC,-,TRBV4-1,TRBJ2-7,-
CASSQEGHRQKPFF,TGTGCCAGCAGCCAAGAGGGACATAGGCAAAAACCGTTTTTT,-,TRBV14,TRBJ1-4,-
CSARAGTSGGTDTQYF,TGCAGTGCTAGAGCCGGGACTAGTGGCGGCACAGATACGCAGTATTTT,TRBD2,TRBV20-1,TRBJ2-3,-
CAISESGPAMVGKLFF,TGTGCCATCAGTGAGTCGGGGCCGGCCATGGTTGGAAAACTGTTTTTT,-,TRBV10-3,TRBJ1-4,-